This T cell receptor beta chain was identified in a study of post-analysis software for immune sequencing data. Study as a whole: Recorded disease courses covered relapsing-remitting, secondary progressive and progressive-relapsing multiple sclerosis. Some patients had no subtype annotation. General study points: Higher frequency in patients than in controls was seen for five TRBV segments, with TRBV5-6, TRBV5-1 and TRBV20-1 among them. Same-batch samples co-clustered strongly by F measure. Multiple sclerosis patients showed significantly lower normalized Chao1 diversity than controls did.

Points on this clonotype: Its antigen remains unidentified.

Between the trimmed V and J ends, which lost 0 bases and 2 bases, there was a span of 13 bases. Germline V gene data show CDR1 as SQVTM and CDR2 as ANQGSEA. The CDR3 contains 15 residues. Carried by the TCR beta cDNA libraries were unique molecular identifiers. TCRdb used MiXCR to reprocess the PCR reads, holding one entry per CDR3 protein. The data hold a few hundred thousand distinct CDR3 sequences, with 34% observed a single time. The chain is built from TRBV29-1 and TRBJ1-2; D is undetermined. The clonotype was recovered from a girl aged 2 to 17 with multiple sclerosis. The source material was blood. In DNA, the CDR3 is TGCAGCGTTGAAGATATCGCTCCGAGCAACTATGGCTACACCTTC. Amino acids: CSVEDIAPSNYGYTF.